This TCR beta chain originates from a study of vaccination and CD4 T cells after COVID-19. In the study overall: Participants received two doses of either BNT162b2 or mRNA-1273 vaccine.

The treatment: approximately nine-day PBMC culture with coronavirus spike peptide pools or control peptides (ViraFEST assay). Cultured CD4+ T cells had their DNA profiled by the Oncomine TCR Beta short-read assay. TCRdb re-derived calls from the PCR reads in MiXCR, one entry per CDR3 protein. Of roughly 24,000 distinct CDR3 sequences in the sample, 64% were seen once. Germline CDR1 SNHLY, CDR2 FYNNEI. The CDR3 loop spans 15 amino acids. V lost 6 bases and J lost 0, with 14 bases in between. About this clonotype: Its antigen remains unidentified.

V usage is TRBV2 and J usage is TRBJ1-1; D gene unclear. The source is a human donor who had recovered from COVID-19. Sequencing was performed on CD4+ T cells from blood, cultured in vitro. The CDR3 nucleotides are TGTGCCAGCAGCATGGTCCCCCTAATGAACACTGAAGCTTTCTTT. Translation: CASSMVPLMNTEAFF.